This T cell receptor (beta chain) is drawn from a study of vaccination and CD4 T cells after COVID-19. In the study overall: Overlapping spike peptides from SARS-CoV-2, HCoV-NL63, HCoV-OC43 and HCoV-229E served to stimulate the cells.

Germline CDR1 is LNHNV and CDR2 is YYDKDF (reference sequence). Trimming pared 1 base from V and 4 bases from J, leaving 13 bases between. This CDR3 has 15 residues. Treatment of the sample: approximately nine-day PBMC culture with coronavirus spike peptide pools or control peptides (ViraFEST assay). Nucleocapsid antibody negativity, seen both before and after vaccination, demonstrated that healthy vaccine recipients lacked earlier SARS-CoV-2 infection. A half-volume replacement of the medium with fresh IL-2 medium was performed on days 3 and 7. To note about this clonotype: Its antigen is currently unknown.

The Oncomine TCR Beta short-read assay sequenced DNA from cultured CD4+ T cells. MiXCR, run by TCRdb on the PCR reads, gives a single entry per CDR3 protein. The sample shows about 10,000 distinct CDR3 sequences, over 20% of them seen only once. The sequencing here drew on CD4+ T cells from blood, cultured in vitro, taken before SARS-CoV-2 vaccination. The sequence derives from a human donor who received a COVID-19 vaccine. The chain links TRBV15 to TRBJ2-5; D possibly corresponds to TRBD1 (5 bases). The CDR3 is CATSRVAVGAETQYF. The CDR3 region has the DNA TGTGCCACCAGCAGAGTAGCAGTAGGGGCAGAGACCCAGTACTTC. Complete variable domain (other parts from reference TRBV15 and TRBJ2-5): DAMVIQNPRYQVTQFGKPVTLSCSQTLNHNVMYWYQQKSSQAPKLLFHYYDKDFNNEADTPDNFQSRRPNTSFCFLDIRSPGLGDTAMYLCATSRVAVGAETQYFGPGTRLLVL.